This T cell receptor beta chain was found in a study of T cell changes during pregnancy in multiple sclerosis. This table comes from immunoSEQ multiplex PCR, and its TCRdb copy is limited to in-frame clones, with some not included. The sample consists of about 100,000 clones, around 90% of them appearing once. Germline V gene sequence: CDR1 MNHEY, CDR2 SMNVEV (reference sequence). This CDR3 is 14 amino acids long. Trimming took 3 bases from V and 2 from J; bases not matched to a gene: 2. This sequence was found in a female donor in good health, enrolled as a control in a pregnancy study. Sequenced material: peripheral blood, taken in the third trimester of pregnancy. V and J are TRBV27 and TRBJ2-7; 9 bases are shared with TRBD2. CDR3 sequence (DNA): TGTGCCAGCAGTTTCGGCGGGGGGGCCTACGAGCAGTACTTC. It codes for CASSFGGGAYEQYF.